This section outlines one T cell receptor (beta chain) sequence together with its context. This record belongs to a study of blood T cell repertoires in COVID-19. Background on the study: Acute-phase and convalescent COVID-19 samples originated in the United States, Italy and Spain.

This CDR3 has 15 residues. Germline CDR1 MNHEY, CDR2 SMNVEV (reference sequence). V shed 3 bases and J 2 bases; nucleotides not matched to a gene: 6. Under the authors' procedure: Counts of nucleated cells, estimated from reference gene primer amplification, were obtained. The repertoire was sequenced with immunoSEQ multiplex PCR; TCRdb's copy has only in-frame clones and lacks some. D and trimming come from the DNA, and the V and J calls and clone size come from that table. The repertoire has approximately 300,000 clones, 80% to 90% of them found once; the top ten carry roughly 5%. The age range of participants was about 18 to 100 years, with residence in under 30 US areas. Participants' own reports of clinical history determined their cohort assignment.

The source material was PBMCs or T cells enriched from blood (not recorded which). This chain joins TRBV27 and TRBJ1-2; 7 nucleotides line up with TRBD1. This receptor was obtained from a woman younger than 45 who had recovered from COVID-19. The CDR3 spells CASSFGGQPNYGYTF. The DNA for the CDR3 is TGTGCCAGCAGTTTTGGGGGACAGCCGAACTATGGCTACACCTTC.